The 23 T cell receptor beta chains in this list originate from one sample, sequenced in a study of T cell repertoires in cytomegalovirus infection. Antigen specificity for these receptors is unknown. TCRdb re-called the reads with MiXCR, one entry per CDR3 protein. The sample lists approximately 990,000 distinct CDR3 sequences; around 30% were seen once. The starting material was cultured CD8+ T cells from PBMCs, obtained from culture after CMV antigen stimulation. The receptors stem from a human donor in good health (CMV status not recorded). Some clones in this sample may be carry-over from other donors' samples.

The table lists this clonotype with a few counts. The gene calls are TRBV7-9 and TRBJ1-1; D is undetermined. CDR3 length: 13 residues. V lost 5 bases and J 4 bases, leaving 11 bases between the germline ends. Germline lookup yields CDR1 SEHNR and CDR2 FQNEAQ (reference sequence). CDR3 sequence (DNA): TGTGCCAGCAGCATAATTATAGTCACTGAAGCTTTCTTT. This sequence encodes CASSIIIVTEAFF.

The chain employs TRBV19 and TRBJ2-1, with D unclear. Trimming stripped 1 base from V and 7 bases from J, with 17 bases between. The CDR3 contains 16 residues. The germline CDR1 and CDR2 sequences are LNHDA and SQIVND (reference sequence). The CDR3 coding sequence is TGTGCCAGTAGTATAGCAGAAGGTTGGGATTTTAATGAGCAGTTCTTC. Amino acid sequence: CASSIAEGWDFNEQFF. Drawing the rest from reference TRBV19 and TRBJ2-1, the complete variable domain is DGGITQSPKYLFRKEGQNVTLSCEQNLNHDAMYWYRQDPGQGLRLIYYSQIVNDFQKGDIAEGYSVSREKKESFPLTVTSAQKNPTAFYLCASSIAEGWDFNEQFFGPGTRLTVL.

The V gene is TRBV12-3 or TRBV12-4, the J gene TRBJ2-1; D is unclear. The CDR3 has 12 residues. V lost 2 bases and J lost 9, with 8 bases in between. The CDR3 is CASSLWLSEQFF. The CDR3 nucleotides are TGTGCCAGCAGTTTATGGCTGAGTGAGCAGTTCTTC.

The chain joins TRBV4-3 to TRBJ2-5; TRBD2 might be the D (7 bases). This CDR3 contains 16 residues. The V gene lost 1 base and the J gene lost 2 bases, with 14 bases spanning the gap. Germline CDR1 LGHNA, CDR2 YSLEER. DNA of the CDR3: TGCGCCAGCAGCCAAGGAAGGGGGGGAATACAAGAGACCCAGTACTTC. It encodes CASSQGRGGIQETQYF.

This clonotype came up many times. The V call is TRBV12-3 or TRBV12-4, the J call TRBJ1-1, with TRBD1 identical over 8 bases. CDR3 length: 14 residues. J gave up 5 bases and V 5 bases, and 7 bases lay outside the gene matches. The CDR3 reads CASSHGQGGTEAFF. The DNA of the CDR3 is TGTGCCAGCAGTCACGGACAGGGAGGAACTGAAGCTTTCTTT.

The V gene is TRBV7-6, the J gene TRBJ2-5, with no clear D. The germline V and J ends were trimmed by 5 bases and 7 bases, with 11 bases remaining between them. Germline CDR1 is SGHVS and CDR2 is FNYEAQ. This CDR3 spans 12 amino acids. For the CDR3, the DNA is TGTGCCAGCAGCAGGGCGTTCGGGACCCAGTACTTC. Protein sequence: CASSRAFGTQYF.

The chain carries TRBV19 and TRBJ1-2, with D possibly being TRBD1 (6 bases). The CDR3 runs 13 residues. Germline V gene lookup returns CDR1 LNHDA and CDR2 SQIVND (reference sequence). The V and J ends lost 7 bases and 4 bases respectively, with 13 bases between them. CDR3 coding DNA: TGTGCCAGTAATGGGGAGGGGGTCTATGGCTACACCTTC. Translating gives CASNGEGVYGYTF.

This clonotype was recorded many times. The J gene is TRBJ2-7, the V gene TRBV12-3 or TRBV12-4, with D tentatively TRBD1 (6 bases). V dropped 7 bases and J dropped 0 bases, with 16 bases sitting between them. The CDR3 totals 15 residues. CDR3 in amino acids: CASILTGQSSYEQYF. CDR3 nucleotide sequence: TGTGCCAGCATCCTGACAGGCCAGAGCTCCTACGAGCAGTACTTC.

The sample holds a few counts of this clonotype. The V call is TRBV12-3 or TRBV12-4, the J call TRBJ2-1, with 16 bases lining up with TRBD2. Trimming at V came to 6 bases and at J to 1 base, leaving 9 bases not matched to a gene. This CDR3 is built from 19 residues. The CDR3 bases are TGTGCCAGCAGCCTAACGGGACTAGCGGGGGGGCCATCCTACAATGAGCAGTTCTTC. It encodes CASSLTGLAGGPSYNEQFF.

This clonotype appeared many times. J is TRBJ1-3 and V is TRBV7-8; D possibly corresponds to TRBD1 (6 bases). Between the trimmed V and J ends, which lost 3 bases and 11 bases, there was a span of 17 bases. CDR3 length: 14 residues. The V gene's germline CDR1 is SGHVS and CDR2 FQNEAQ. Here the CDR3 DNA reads TGTGCCAGCAGCTTCAGGACAGTGCCGTTCTCCATATATTTT. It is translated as CASSFRTVPFSIYF.

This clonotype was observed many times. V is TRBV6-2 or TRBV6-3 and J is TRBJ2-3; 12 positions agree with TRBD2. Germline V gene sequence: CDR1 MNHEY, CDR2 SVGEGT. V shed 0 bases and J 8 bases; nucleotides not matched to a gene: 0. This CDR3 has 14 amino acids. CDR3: CASSYSTSGGTQYF. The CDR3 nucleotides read TGTGCCAGCAGTTACTCGACTAGCGGGGGTACGCAGTATTTT.

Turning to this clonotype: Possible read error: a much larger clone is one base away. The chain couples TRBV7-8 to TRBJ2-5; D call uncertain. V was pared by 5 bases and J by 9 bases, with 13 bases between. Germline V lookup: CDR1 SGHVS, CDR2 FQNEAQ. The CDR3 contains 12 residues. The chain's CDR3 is CASSLDPTAQYF. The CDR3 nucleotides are TGTGCCAGCAGCCTGGACCCGACGGCCCAGTACTTC.

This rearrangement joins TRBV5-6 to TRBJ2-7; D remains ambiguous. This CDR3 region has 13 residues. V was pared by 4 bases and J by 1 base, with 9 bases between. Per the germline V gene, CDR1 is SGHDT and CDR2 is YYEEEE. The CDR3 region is CASSPSFSYEQYV. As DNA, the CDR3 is TGTGCCAGCAGCCCGAGTTTTTCCTACGAGCAGTACGTC.

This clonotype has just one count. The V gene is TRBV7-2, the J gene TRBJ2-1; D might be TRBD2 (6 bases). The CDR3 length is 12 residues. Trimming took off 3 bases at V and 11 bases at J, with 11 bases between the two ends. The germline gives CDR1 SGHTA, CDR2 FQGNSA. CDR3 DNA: TGTGCCAGCAGCTTGCCTAGCGTTAAGCAGTTCTTC. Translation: CASSLPSVKQFF.

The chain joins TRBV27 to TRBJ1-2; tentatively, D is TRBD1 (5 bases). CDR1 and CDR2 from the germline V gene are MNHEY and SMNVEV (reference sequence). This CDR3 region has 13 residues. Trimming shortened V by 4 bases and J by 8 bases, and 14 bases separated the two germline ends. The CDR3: CASSSSQGVGYTF. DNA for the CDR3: TGTGCCAGCAGTTCCTCTCAGGGAGTCGGCTACACCTTC.

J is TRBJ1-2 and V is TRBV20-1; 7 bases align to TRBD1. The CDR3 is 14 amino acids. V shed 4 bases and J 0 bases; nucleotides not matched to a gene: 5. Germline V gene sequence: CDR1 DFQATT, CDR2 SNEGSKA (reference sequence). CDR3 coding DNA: TGCAGTGCTAAACACAGGGGCACTAACTATGGCTACACCTTC. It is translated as CSAKHRGTNYGYTF.

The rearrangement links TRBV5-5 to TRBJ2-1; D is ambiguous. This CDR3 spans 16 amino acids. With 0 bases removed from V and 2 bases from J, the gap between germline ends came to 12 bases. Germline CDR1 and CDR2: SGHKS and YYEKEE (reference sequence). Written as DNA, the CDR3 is TGTGCCAGCAGCTTGGGCGACCAACTCGCCTACAATGAGCAGTTCTTC. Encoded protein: CASSLGDQLAYNEQFF.

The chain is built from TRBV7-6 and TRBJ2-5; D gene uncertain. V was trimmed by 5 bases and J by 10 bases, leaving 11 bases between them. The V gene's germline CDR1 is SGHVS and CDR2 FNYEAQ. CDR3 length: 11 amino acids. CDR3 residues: CASSLQLGQYF. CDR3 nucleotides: TGTGCCAGCAGCCTCCAACTCGGCCAGTACTTC.

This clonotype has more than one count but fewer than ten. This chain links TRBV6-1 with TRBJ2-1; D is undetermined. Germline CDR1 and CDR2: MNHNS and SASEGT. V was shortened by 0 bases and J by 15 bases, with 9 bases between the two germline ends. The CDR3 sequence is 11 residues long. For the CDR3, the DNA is TGTGCCAGCAGTGAAGCGGGCCCCTCGTTCTTC. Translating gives CASSEAGPSFF.

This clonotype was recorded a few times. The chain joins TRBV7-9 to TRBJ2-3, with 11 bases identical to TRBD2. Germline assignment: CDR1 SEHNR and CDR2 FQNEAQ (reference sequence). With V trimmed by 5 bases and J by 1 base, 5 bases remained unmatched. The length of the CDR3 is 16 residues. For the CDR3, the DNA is TGTGCCAGCAGCCCACCGACTAGCGGGGGCACAGATACGCAGTATTTT. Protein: CASSPPTSGGTDTQYF.

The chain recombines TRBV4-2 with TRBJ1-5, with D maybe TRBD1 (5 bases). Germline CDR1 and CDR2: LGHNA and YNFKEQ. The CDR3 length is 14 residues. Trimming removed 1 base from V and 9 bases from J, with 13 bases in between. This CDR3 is CASSQGHLGGPQHF. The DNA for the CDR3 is TGTGCCAGCAGCCAAGGACACCTCGGGGGGCCCCAGCATTTT.

CDR3 in amino acids: CASSYTNPWGGTEAFF. The CDR3, as DNA: TGTGCCAGCAGTTACACAAATCCTTGGGGTGGCACTGAAGCTTTCTTT. This sequence joins TRBV6-5 and TRBJ1-1; D is unresolved. The CDR3 totals 16 residues. Germline V CDR1 and CDR2: MNHEY, SVGAGI. V lost 2 bases and J lost 4, with 17 bases in between.

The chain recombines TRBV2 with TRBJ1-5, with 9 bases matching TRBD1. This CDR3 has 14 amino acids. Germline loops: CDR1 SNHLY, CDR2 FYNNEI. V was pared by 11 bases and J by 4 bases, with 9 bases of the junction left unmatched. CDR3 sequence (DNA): TGTGCCTGGACCCTCGGACAGGGGAATCAGCCCCAGCATTTT. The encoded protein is CAWTLGQGNQPQHF. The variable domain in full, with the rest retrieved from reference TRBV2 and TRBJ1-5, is EPEVTQTPSHQVTQMGQEVILRCVPISNHLYFYWYRQILGQKVEFLVSFYNNEISEKSEIFDDQFSVERPDGSNFTLKIRSTKLEDSAMYFCAWTLGQGNQPQHFGDGTRLSIL.